This TCR beta chain originates from a study of memory CD4+ T cells and cytomegalovirus serostatus. The overall study: This sample comes from healthy Belgian adults, roughly 9 CMV seropositive, some 22 seronegative.

Single viable CD3+CD4+CD8-CD45RO+ cells were sorted as the memory CD4+ T cells. A remark on this clone: The antigen is undetermined.

Sequenced by immunoSEQ multiplex PCR; TCRdb stores in-frame clones only, minus some. The sample lists about 73,000 clones, around 80% occurring once. Trimming at V came to 3 bases and at J to 2 bases, leaving 2 bases not matched to a gene. The CDR3 is 14 amino acids. Germline V gene lookup returns CDR1 SQVTM and CDR2 ANQGSEA. Points from the study as a whole: The CMV-associated TCR signature appears largely within the CD4+ memory repertoire.

The V and J genes are TRBV29-1 and TRBJ2-3; 10 nucleotides align to TRBD2. The receptor was isolated from an adult in good health and CMV-seropositive. Input material: memory CD4+ T cells from blood. Written as DNA, the CDR3 is TGCAGCGTTGATACTAGCGGGGCCACAGATACGCAGTATTTT. This codes for CSVDTSGATDTQYF.